This T cell receptor (beta chain) was documented in a study of shared clonotypes between healthy human individuals. Study details: Plates per donor: three CD4 naive, three CD4 memory, two CD8 naive, one CD8 memory.

The naive CD8 subset, CD45RO-negative cells positively selected for CCR7, excluded terminally differentiated effector memory CD45RA+ cells. A remark on this clone: The antigen remains unidentified.

The assay was run at deep level. Produced via immunoSEQ multiplex PCR; TCRdb's table is partial and in-frame only. The table records about 2.1 million clones, under 95% of them present only once. Germline V gives CDR1 SGHRS, CDR2 YFSETQ. Losses at the gene ends were 4 bases for V and 2 bases for J; bases not matched to a gene: 7. There are 16 residues in the CDR3. Study-level findings and limits: The study found about 5% of naive CD4 clonotypes shared across a handful of donors.

Sequencing was done on a sample of naive CD8+ T cells from PBMCs. The receptor was isolated from a man aged 18-30 years in good health. Some clones in this sample may be carry-over from other donors' samples. This rearrangement joins TRBV5-1 to TRBJ2-3, with TRBD1 identical over 10 bases. CDR3 nucleotides: TGCGCCAGCAGCCCCCGGGACAGGGGATTCACAGATACGCAGTATTTT. Translated: CASSPRDRGFTDTQYF.